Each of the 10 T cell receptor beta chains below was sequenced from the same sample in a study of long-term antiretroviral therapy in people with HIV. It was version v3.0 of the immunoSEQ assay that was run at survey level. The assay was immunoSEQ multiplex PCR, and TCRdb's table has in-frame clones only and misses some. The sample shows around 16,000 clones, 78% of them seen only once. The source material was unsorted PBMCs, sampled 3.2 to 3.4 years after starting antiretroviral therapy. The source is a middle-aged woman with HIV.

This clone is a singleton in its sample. CDR3 sequence: CASSLGPRGIDTIYF. The CDR3 nucleotides are TGCGCCAGCAGCTTGGGACCTAGAGGTATAGACACCATATATTTT. The rearrangement joins TRBV5-1 to TRBJ1-3; D is undetermined. V shed 0 bases and J shed 8 bases, with 15 bases lying between them. Germline V gene sequence: CDR1 SGHRS, CDR2 YFSETQ. CDR3 length: 15 amino acids.

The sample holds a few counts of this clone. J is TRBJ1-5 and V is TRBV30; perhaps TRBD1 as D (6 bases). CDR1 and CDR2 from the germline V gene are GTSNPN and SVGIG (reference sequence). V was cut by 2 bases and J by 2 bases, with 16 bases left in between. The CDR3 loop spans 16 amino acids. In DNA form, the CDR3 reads TGTGCCTGGAGTCAGCGGGGGGCCATGGGCAATCAGCCCCAGCATTTT. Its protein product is CAWSQRGAMGNQPQHF.

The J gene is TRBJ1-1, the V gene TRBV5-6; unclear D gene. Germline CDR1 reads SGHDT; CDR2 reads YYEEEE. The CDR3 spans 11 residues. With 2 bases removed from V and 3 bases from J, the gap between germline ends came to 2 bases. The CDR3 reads CASSLYTEAFF. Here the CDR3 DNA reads TGTGCCAGCAGCTTATACACTGAAGCTTTCTTT.

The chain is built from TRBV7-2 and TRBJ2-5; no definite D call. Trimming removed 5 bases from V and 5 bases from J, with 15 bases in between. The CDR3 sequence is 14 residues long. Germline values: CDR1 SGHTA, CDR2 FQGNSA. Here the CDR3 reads CASSPPVSFETQYF. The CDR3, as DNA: TGTGCCAGCAGCCCCCCGGTCTCTTTTGAGACCCAGTACTTC.

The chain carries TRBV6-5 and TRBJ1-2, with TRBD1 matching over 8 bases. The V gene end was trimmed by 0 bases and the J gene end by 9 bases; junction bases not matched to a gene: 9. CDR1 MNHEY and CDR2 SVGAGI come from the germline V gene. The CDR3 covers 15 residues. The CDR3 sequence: CASSYSGGQGVSYTF. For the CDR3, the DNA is TGTGCCAGCAGTTACTCGGGTGGACAGGGAGTTAGCTACACCTTC.

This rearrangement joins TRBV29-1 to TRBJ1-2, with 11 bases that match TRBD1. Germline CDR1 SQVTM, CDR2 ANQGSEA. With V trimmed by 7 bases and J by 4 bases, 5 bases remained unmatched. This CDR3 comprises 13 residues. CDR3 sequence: CSAPGQGAYGYTF. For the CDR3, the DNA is TGCAGCGCCCCTGGACAGGGGGCCTATGGCTACACCTTC.

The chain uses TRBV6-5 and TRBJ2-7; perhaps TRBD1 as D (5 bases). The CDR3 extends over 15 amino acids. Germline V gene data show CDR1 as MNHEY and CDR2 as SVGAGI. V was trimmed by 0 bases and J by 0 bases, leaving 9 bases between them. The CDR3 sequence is CASSYSRESSYEQYF. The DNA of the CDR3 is TGTGCCAGCAGTTACTCCAGGGAAAGCTCCTACGAGCAGTACTTC.

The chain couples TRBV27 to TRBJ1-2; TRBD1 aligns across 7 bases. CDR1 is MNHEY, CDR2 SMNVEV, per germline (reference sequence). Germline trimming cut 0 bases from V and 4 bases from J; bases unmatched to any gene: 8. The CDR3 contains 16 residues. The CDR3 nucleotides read TGTGCCAGCAGTTTATCTCCCGGGACAGCCCTCTATGGCTACACCTTC. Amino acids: CASSLSPGTALYGYTF.

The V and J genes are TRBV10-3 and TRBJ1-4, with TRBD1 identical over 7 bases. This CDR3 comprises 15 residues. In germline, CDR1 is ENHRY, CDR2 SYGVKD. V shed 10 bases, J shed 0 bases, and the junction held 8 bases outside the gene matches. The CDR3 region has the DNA TGTGCCACTTTGCCGGGACAGTCAACTAATGAAAAACTGTTTTTT. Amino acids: CATLPGQSTNEKLFF.

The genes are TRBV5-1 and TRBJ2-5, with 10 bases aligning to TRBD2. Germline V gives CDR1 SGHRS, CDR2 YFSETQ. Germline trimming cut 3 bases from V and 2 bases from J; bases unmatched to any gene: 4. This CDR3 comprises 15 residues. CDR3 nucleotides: TGCGCCAGCAGCTCCTCTAGCGGGGGACAAGAGACCCAGTACTTC. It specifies CASSSSSGGQETQYF.